Described below is a single TCR beta chain sequence and its context. The target antigen is unknown. Primers: 60 Vbeta forward and 13 Jbeta reverse. The assay was immunoSEQ multiplex PCR, and TCRdb's table has in-frame clones only and misses some. The repertoire holds 60,000 to 70,000 clones, with approximately 78% as singletons. The CDR3 contains 14 residues. In germline, CDR1 is SQVTM, CDR2 ANQGSEA. With V trimmed by 6 bases and J by 0 bases, 5 bases remained unmatched. The record originates from a study of cytomegalovirus exposure and HLA in healthy donors. Study-wide results and caveats: Productive rates of about 90% or about 30% were seen for most TCR beta V segments in an earlier analysis. Compared with the approximately 680-donor mean, an Asian-associated ancestry cluster reportedly had fewer N-insertions, according to a later analysis.

All the people who gave samples were healthy bone marrow donors. Donors likely had unrecorded immune exposures despite being nominally healthy when sampled. The sequenced sample was PBMCs. The chain carries TRBV29-1 and TRBJ1-1, with 9 nucleotides matching TRBD1. The sequence derives from a man between 18 and 35 years old in good health and CMV-seropositive. The CDR3 region has the DNA TGCAGCGTCCGGGGACAGGGATTGAACACTGAAGCTTTCTTT. Its translation is CSVRGQGLNTEAFF.